A single sample gave rise to the 9 T cell receptor beta chains below, sequenced in a study of blood T cells in healthy people across ages. A J-beta primer mix and a sample-barcoded 5' primer were used in a second PCR of roughly 6 to 12 cycles. TCRdb fed the 5' RACE reads into MiXCR, producing one record per CDR3 protein. The sample has roughly 500,000 distinct CDR3 sequences, about 25% seen once. Sequenced sample: blood. The receptor source for this set is a woman aged 70-85 years in good health.

This clonotype came up a few times. The rearrangement uses TRBV7-2 and TRBJ2-3, with TRBD2 matching over 8 bases. The J segment lost 3 bases and the V segment lost 10 bases, leaving 9 bases of the junction unmatched. From germline, CDR1 is SGHTA and CDR2 FQGNSA. The CDR3 sequence is 14 residues long. In DNA, the CDR3 is TGTGCCACCCGGAGCGGGGGCCGGACAGATACGCAGTATTTT. It yields the protein CATRSGGRTDTQYF.

In this sample, this clonotype turned up a few times. The chain combines TRBV7-8 with TRBJ2-7; 9 nucleotides align to TRBD2. V trimming: 1 base; J trimming: 5 bases; junction bases outside the gene matches: 9. The CDR3 runs 16 residues. Germline V lookup: CDR1 SGHVS, CDR2 FQNEAQ. The CDR3 spells CASSLGMRGGPNEQYF. The CDR3 nucleotides read TGTGCCAGCAGCTTAGGGATGCGGGGGGGCCCGAACGAGCAGTACTTC.

The gene calls are TRBV12-3 or TRBV12-4 and TRBJ1-2; possibly TRBD1 for D (5 bases). This CDR3 region has 16 residues. Trimming removed 4 bases at V and 2 bases at J, with 17 bases between. As DNA, the CDR3 is TGTGCCAGCAGTTGGACCGGGGCAGCGGCAAACTATGGCTACACCTTC. Translation: CASSWTGAAANYGYTF.

This clonotype turned up a few times. This chain connects TRBV29-1 to TRBJ2-5, with D possibly being TRBD1 or TRBD2 (7 bases each). The length of the CDR3 is 17 residues. V dropped 8 bases and J dropped 5 bases, with 30 bases sitting between them. Germline-derived CDR1 and CDR2 are SQVTM and ANQGSEA. CDR3 amino acids: CSSRRDYAGQEVETQYF. CDR3 bases: TGCAGCTCCCGTCGGGACTATGCAGGACAGGAGGTGGAGACCCAGTACTTC.

The sample holds a few counts of this clonotype. This chain uses TRBV14 with TRBJ2-4; D perhaps matches TRBD2 (5 bases). CDR3 length: 15 residues. In germline, CDR1 is SGHDN, CDR2 FVKESK. The V end was cut by 5 bases, the J end by 9 bases, with 20 bases between. CDR3 residues: CASSAGRGEGVIQYF. The DNA for the CDR3 is TGTGCCAGCAGCGCCGGTCGGGGTGAAGGAGTCATTCAGTACTTC.

This clonotype was seen a few times. The chain is built from TRBV20-1 and TRBJ2-3; D could derive from TRBD1 or TRBD2 (5 bases each). This CDR3 comprises 11 residues. V was trimmed by 3 bases and J by 12 bases, leaving 13 bases between them. Germline assignment: CDR1 DFQATT and CDR2 SNEGSKA (reference sequence). The CDR3 reads CSARGPHSQYF. CDR3 nucleotides: TGCAGTGCTAGGGGACCCCATAGCCAGTATTTT.

This clonotype has more than one count but fewer than ten. The genes are TRBV7-2 and TRBJ2-7; 7 nucleotides align to TRBD2. Unmatched junction bases numbered 6, after V lost 2 bases and J lost 5 bases. The CDR3 contains 14 residues. Germline CDR1 reads SGHTA; CDR2 reads FQGNSA. The CDR3 sequence is CASSLRGGEDEQYF. For the CDR3, the DNA is TGTGCCAGCAGCTTAAGGGGAGGGGAGGACGAGCAGTACTTC. The full variable domain, in which reference TRBV7-2 and TRBJ2-7 provide the parts outside the CDR3, is GAGVSQSPSNKVTEKGKDVELRCDPISGHTALYWYRQSLGQGLEFLIYFQGNSAPDKSGLPSDRFSAERTGGSVSTLTIQRTQQEDSAVYLCASSLRGGEDEQYFGPGTRLTVT.

This sequence joins TRBV20-1 and TRBJ2-5, with TRBD2 identical over 8 bases. The J call may be mistaken, given a closer DNA end match to TRBJ2-1. Germline V gives CDR1 DFQATT, CDR2 SNEGSKA (reference sequence). The CDR3 sequence is 16 residues long. CDR3 sequence reads: CSARFSRGAYYNEQFF. CDR3 sequence (DNA): TGCAGTGCTAGATTCTCGCGGGGGGCCTACTACAATGAGCAGTTCTTC.

This clonotype was recorded a few times. J is TRBJ2-6 and V is TRBV29-1; D is possibly TRBD1 (6 bases). The CDR3 spans 16 residues. Trimming cost V 7 bases and J 4 bases, with 20 bases left between them. CDR1 and CDR2 (germline): SQVTM, ANQGSEA. The CDR3: CSAEGHIGSGANVLTF. CDR3 bases: TGCAGCGCCGAGGGACATATAGGCTCCGGGGCCAACGTCCTGACTTTC.